These T cell receptor beta chains were read from a single sample in a study of metastatic and nonmetastatic thyroid tumors. TCRdb re-called clones via MiXCR from the PCR reads. This table has around 28,000 clones, 15% to 20% appearing once. Sequencing was performed on blood. The receptors were gathered from a female donor with papillary thyroid cancer or a benign thyroid nodule (not recorded which). Some clones in this sample may be carry-over from other donors' samples. CDR3s include the opening cysteine and the closing phenylalanine or tryptophan. The order of the fields is clone size, V gene, J gene, D gene, CDR3 protein, CDR3 DNA. The D gene is left open where the match is weak. Rows give clone size only sometimes, using once, few, many, or a class for an expanded clone.

clone_size: many
v_call: TRBV6-1
j_call: TRBJ1-5
d_call: .
cdr3_aa: CASSEVGLGNSGQPQHF
cdr3_nt: TGTGCCAGCAGTGAAGTAGGGCTCGGAAACAGCGGGCAGCCCCAGCATTTT

clone_size: many
v_call: TRBV11-1
j_call: TRBJ2-3
d_call: TRBD2
cdr3_aa: CASSPWTSGRIDTQYF
cdr3_nt: TGTGCCAGCAGCCCCTGGACTAGCGGGAGGATAGATACGCAGTATTTT

clone_size: many
v_call: TRBV19
j_call: TRBJ1-5
d_call: .
cdr3_aa: CASRKVGNQPQHF
cdr3_nt: TGTGCCAGTAGAAAGGTGGGGAATCAGCCCCAGCATTTT

clone_size: many
v_call: TRBV9
j_call: TRBJ2-3
d_call: TRBD2
cdr3_aa: CASSLAGGSGTQYF
cdr3_nt: TGTGCCAGCAGTCTAGCGGGGGGAAGTGGTACGCAGTATTTT

clone_size: .
v_call: TRBV6-1
j_call: TRBJ1-6
d_call: .
cdr3_aa: CASSEQAPWGNSPLHF
cdr3_nt: TGTGCCAGCAGTGAACAGGCTCCCTGGGGTAATTCACCCCTCCACTTT

clone_size: many
v_call: TRBV5-1
j_call: TRBJ2-3
d_call: .
cdr3_aa: CASSPLAGRSTDTQYF
cdr3_nt: TGCGCCAGCAGCCCCCTCGCGGGCAGGAGCACAGATACGCAGTATTTT

clone_size: many
v_call: TRBV11-3
j_call: TRBJ2-5
d_call: .
cdr3_aa: CASSSSRGGETQYF
cdr3_nt: TGTGCCAGCAGCTCATCTAGAGGAGGAGAGACCCAGTACTTC

clone_size: .
v_call: TRBV28
j_call: TRBJ2-7
d_call: .
cdr3_aa: CASSRGTDINEQYF
cdr3_nt: TGTGCCAGCAGCCGTGGGACCGACATAAACGAGCAGTACTTC

clone_size: many
v_call: TRBV6-4
j_call: TRBJ2-1
d_call: .
cdr3_aa: CLFKWANIAYNEQFF
cdr3_nt: TGTCTTTTTAAGTGGGCAAACATCGCGTACAATGAGCAGTTCTTC

clone_size: .
v_call: TRBV6-1
j_call: TRBJ2-7
d_call: TRBD2
cdr3_aa: CASNTGTGGSSYEQYF
cdr3_nt: TGTGCCAGCAACACTGGTACCGGGGGGAGCTCCTACGAGCAGTACTTC

clone_size: many
v_call: TRBV10-3
j_call: TRBJ1-2
d_call: TRBD1
cdr3_aa: CAITGRTGIDGYTF
cdr3_nt: TGTGCCATCACAGGCAGGACAGGGATAGATGGCTACACCTTC

clone_size: few
v_call: TRBV28
j_call: TRBJ1-3
d_call: .
cdr3_aa: CASSLHTSGNTIYF
cdr3_nt: TGTGCCAGCAGTCTACACACCTCTGGAAACACCATATATTTT

clone_size: many
v_call: TRBV2
j_call: TRBJ1-1
d_call: .
cdr3_aa: CASSVPGTVIMNTEAFF
cdr3_nt: TGTGCCAGCAGTGTGCCCGGGACGGTCATTATGAACACTGAAGCTTTCTTT

clone_size: .
v_call: TRBV11-2
j_call: TRBJ1-1
d_call: .
cdr3_aa: CASRPRNTEAFF
cdr3_nt: TGTGCCAGCAGGCCCAGGAACACTGAAGCTTTCTTT

clone_size: few
v_call: TRBV29-1
j_call: TRBJ2-5
d_call: .
cdr3_aa: CSVGVPETQYF
cdr3_nt: TGCAGCGTTGGCGTCCCGGAGACCCAGTACTTC

clone_size: many
v_call: TRBV12-3/TRBV12-4
j_call: TRBJ2-1
d_call: .
cdr3_aa: CASRGGESYNEQFF
cdr3_nt: TGTGCCAGCAGAGGAGGGGAGAGTTACAATGAGCAGTTCTTC

clone_size: many
v_call: TRBV11-3
j_call: TRBJ1-6
d_call: .
cdr3_aa: CASSADRNNSPLHF
cdr3_nt: TGTGCCAGCAGCGCCGACAGGAATAATTCACCCCTCCACTTT

clone_size: .
v_call: TRBV7-9
j_call: TRBJ1-2
d_call: TRBD1
cdr3_aa: CASSPRQGPYGYTF
cdr3_nt: TGTGCCAGCAGCCCCCGACAGGGACCTTATGGCTACACCTTC

clone_size: medium-sized
v_call: TRBV28
j_call: TRBJ2-1
d_call: .
cdr3_aa: CASSLWTYNEQFF
cdr3_nt: TGTGCCAGCAGTCTTTGGACCTACAATGAGCAGTTCTTC

clone_size: few
v_call: TRBV19
j_call: TRBJ1-1
d_call: .
cdr3_aa: CASSIRIVGGVASTEAFF
cdr3_nt: TGTGCCAGTAGTATAAGGATTGTAGGAGGGGTCGCGAGCACTGAAGCCTTCTTT

clone_size: medium-sized
v_call: TRBV6-5
j_call: TRBJ1-2
d_call: .
cdr3_aa: CASSYTYRAFYYGYTF
cdr3_nt: TGTGCCAGCAGTTACACCTACAGGGCTTTCTACTATGGCTACACCTTC

clone_size: medium-sized
v_call: TRBV6-1
j_call: TRBJ2-7
d_call: TRBD1
cdr3_aa: CASSRGQVSYEQYF
cdr3_nt: TGTGCCAGCAGCCGCGGACAGGTCTCCTACGAGCAGTACTTC